This TCR beta chain was found in a study of control samples from healthy donors and cancer patients. This clone was observed a handful of times. TCRdb's copy holds only in-frame clones and misses some; the assay was immunoSEQ multiplex PCR. The sample shows roughly 200,000 clones, approximately 91% of them seen only once. Trimming took 5 bases from V and 5 from J, leaving 12 bases between them. This CDR3 is 13 amino acids long. The chain combines TRBV12-3 or TRBV12-4 with TRBJ1-1; TRBD1 is a possible D gene (5 bases). Sequencing was done on a sample of blood. This receptor was identified in a man younger than 45 in good health. CDR3: CASSIGRVTEAFF. The CDR3 bases are TGTGCCAGCAGTATCGGCAGGGTTACTGAAGCTTTCTTT.